A few counts support the clone carrying this T cell receptor beta chain. What it binds is unknown. Germline V CDR1 and CDR2: SGHRS, YFSETQ. This CDR3 has 14 amino acids. V was pared by 4 bases and J by 2 bases, with 4 bases of the junction left unmatched. The data were produced by immunoSEQ multiplex PCR, yet TCRdb's version contains in-frame clones alone and is incomplete. Seen here are some 110,000 clones, more than 70% observed once, and the top ten hold about 1.8%. These data originate in a study of cytomegalovirus exposure and HLA in healthy donors. The study's findings and limits: Many donors shared some public TCRs, even though most TCR sequences were rare. CMV antigen specificity was confirmed in vitro for a few CMV-associated chains. The listing of roughly 160 TCR beta chains classed them as cytomegalovirus-associated.

The donors were part of the validation cohort, which consisted of over a hundred subjects and was separate from the first cohort of several hundred subjects. This chain uses TRBV5-1 with TRBJ1-2; TRBD1 aligns across 8 bases. This TCR came from a man between 18 and 35 years old in good health and CMV-seronegative. The specimen was PBMCs. The CDR3 protein is CASSLDRANYGYTF. The CDR3 DNA sequence: TGCGCCAGCAGCCTGGACAGGGCGAACTATGGCTACACCTTC.